These T cell receptor beta chains were read from a single sample in a study of cytomegalovirus exposure and HLA in healthy donors. Profiling relied on immunoSEQ multiplex PCR, and the TCRdb table lists in-frame clones only, not all of them. The sample holds roughly 150,000 clones, more than 80% seen once. The specimen was PBMCs. The receptors were sampled from a middle-aged woman in good health and CMV-seropositive. CDR3s include the opening cysteine and the closing phenylalanine or tryptophan. The order of the fields is clone size, V gene, J gene, D gene, CDR3 protein, CDR3 DNA. A D gene is named only where the DNA matches it firmly. Only some rows state a clone size, as once, few, many or a class for expanded clones.

-	TRBV6-5	TRBJ2-5	-	CASSQTTVPQETQYF	TGTGCCAGCAGCCAAACGACAGTGCCCCAAGAGACCCAGTACTTC
-	TRBV7-6	TRBJ1-6	TRBD1	CASSRTGGLDSPLHF	TGTGCCAGCAGCAGAACAGGGGGCTTGGATTCACCCCTCCACTTT
-	TRBV5-4	TRBJ1-1	-	CASSWGGGADTEAFF	TGTGCCAGCAGCTGGGGCGGGGGCGCGGACACTGAAGCTTTCTTT
-	TRBV29-1	TRBJ2-6	-	CSVESFKRSSSGANVLTF	TGCAGCGTTGAATCCTTCAAGAGGTCGAGCTCTGGGGCCAACGTCCTGACTTTC
-	TRBV5-6	TRBJ1-6	-	CASSLFGEASYNSPLHF	TGTGCCAGCAGCTTGTTCGGGGAGGCCTCCTATAATTCACCCCTCCACTTT
-	TRBV5-4	TRBJ2-1	-	CASSLDSFNNEQFF	TGTGCCAGCAGCTTGGACTCGTTCAACAATGAGCAGTTCTTC
-	TRBV6-1	TRBJ1-2	TRBD1	CASSEALGRQGYGYTF	TGTGCCAGCAGTGAAGCGCTGGGGAGACAGGGCTATGGCTACACCTTC
-	TRBV4-1	TRBJ1-1	TRBD1	CASSPPDRAAEAFF	TGCGCCAGCAGCCCGCCGGACAGGGCTGCTGAAGCTTTCTTT
few	TRBV27	TRBJ1-1	-	CASRRGRTEAFF	TGTGCCAGCAGACGGGGGAGGACTGAAGCTTTCTTT
once	TRBV29-1	TRBJ2-7	-	CSVPGQYGYEQYF	TGCAGCGTGCCCGGACAGTACGGGTACGAGCAGTACTTC
-	TRBV7-8	TRBJ2-7	-	CASSKSPGLEQYF	TGTGCCAGCAGCAAAAGCCCAGGCCTGGAGCAGTACTTC
-	TRBV6-5	TRBJ1-3	-	CASSPDTSGNTIYF	TGTGCCAGCAGTCCCGACACCTCTGGAAACACCATATATTTT
-	TRBV2	TRBJ2-1	TRBD2	CASSGTSGGNEQFF	TGTGCCAGCAGTGGGACTAGCGGAGGGAATGAGCAGTTCTTC
once	TRBV9	TRBJ2-3	TRBD2	CASSVGTSGGLDTQYF	TGTGCCAGCAGCGTCGGGACTAGCGGGGGGTTGGATACGCAGTATTTT
-	TRBV6-1	TRBJ2-5	TRBD1	CASSTGQGGLETQYF	TGTGCCAGCAGTACCGGACAGGGCGGCTTAGAGACCCAGTACTTC
-	TRBV29-1	TRBJ2-7	-	CSSGSGPGYEQYF	TGCAGCTCCGGGAGCGGACCTGGCTACGAGCAGTACTTC
-	TRBV27	TRBJ2-1	-	CASSLVYTGSEQFF	TGTGCCAGCAGTTTAGTCTACACAGGGAGTGAGCAGTTCTTC
-	TRBV6-1	TRBJ2-2	-	CASSVSNTGELFF	TGTGCCAGCAGTGTTTCTAACACCGGGGAGCTGTTTTTT
-	TRBV19	TRBJ1-5	-	CASSMGGNQPQHF	TGTGCCAGTAGTATGGGGGGTAATCAGCCCCAGCATTTT
-	TRBV6-1	TRBJ2-1	-	CASSEVSNGYNEQFF	TGTGCCAGCAGTGAAGTTAGTAACGGGTACAATGAGCAGTTCTTC
once	TRBV30	TRBJ1-5	-	CAWSVTEGQPQHF	TGTGCCTGGAGTGTAACAGAAGGACAGCCCCAGCATTTT
-	TRBV28	TRBJ2-6	TRBD2	CASSLAGGTGANVLTF	TGTGCCAGCAGTTTGGCGGGGGGAACTGGGGCCAACGTCCTGACTTTC